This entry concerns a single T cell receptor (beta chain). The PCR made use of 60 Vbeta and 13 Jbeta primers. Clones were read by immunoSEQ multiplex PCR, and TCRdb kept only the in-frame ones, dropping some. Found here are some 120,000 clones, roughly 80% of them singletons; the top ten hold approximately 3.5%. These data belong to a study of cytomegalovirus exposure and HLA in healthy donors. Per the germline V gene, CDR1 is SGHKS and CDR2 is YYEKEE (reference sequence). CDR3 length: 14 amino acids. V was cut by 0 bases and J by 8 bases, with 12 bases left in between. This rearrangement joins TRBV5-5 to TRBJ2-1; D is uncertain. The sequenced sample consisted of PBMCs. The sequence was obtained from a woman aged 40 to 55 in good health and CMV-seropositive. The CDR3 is CASSLALVVDEQFF. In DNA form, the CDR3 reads TGTGCCAGCAGCTTGGCTCTAGTGGTCGATGAGCAGTTCTTC.